This paragraph reports one T cell receptor (beta chain). Participant-reported clinical history was the basis for cohort assignment. Recovered status applied to Cohort 3 donors who had two consecutive negative PCRs. It also applied to those with clearance or with symptom resolution. The germline V gene has CDR1 SGHAT and CDR2 FQNNGV. V was clipped by 3 bases and J by 2 bases, with 11 bases between them. The CDR3 runs 15 residues. This sample stems from a study of blood T cell repertoires in COVID-19. Authors' processing steps: The assay estimated nucleated cells by amplifying reference gene primers. The data were produced by immunoSEQ multiplex PCR, yet TCRdb's version contains in-frame clones alone and is incomplete. V, J and clone size are those of that table, while D and trimming were read from the DNA. The sample consists of some 200,000 clones, 82% of them appearing once.

The specimen was PBMCs or T cells enriched from blood (not recorded which). The chain couples TRBV11-2 to TRBJ1-5; the D gene is possibly TRBD1 (5 bases). The clonotype comes from a man aged 40-49 years who had recovered from COVID-19. The CDR3 DNA follows: TGTGCCAGCAGCTTGCAGGGTTTGGGCAATCAGCCCCAGCATTTT. This sequence encodes CASSLQGLGNQPQHF.